This T cell receptor beta chain was sequenced in a study of cytomegalovirus exposure and HLA in healthy donors. Overall study context: Earlier findings included more than 95 million unique TCR beta sequences obtained from about 180 million T cells. Early on, a data release was issued that held 80 million or so unique TCRs from HLA-typed donors. Study results and caveats: TCR beta sequences numbering over 15,000 were associated with HLA alleles at 0.05 false discovery rate in a later analysis.

With 60 Vbeta and 13 Jbeta primers, the PCR was carried out. Measured with immunoSEQ multiplex PCR; TCRdb has only the in-frame clones, and not every one. Here the sample spans over 50,000 clones, more than 80% being singletons. Note on this clone: Antigen unknown.

This clonotype was obtained from a man in his thirties or forties in good health and CMV-seropositive. The sequencing input was PBMCs.

The CDR3 protein is CASSAGTGYREAGNTIYF. CDR3 nucleotides: TGTGCCAGCAGCGCCGGGACAGGGTATCGGGAGGCTGGAAACACCATATATTTT. The chain couples TRBV9 to TRBJ1-3, with TRBD1 matching over 9 bases. This CDR3 region has 18 residues. Germline V gene lookup returns CDR1 SGDLS and CDR2 YYNGEE. V trimming: 3 bases; J trimming: 2 bases; junction bases outside the gene matches: 12. Filled out from reference TRBV9 and TRBJ1-3, the complete variable domain reads DSGVTQTPKHLITATGQRVTLRCSPRSGDLSVYWYQQSLDQGLQFLIQYYNGEERAKGNILERFSAQQFPDLHSELNLSSLELGDSALYFCASSAGTGYREAGNTIYFGEGSWLTVV.